This is a list of T cell receptor beta chains from one sample in a study of T cell responses to AZD1222 COVID-19 vaccine. Sequenced by immunoSEQ multiplex PCR; TCRdb stores in-frame clones only, minus some. The table shows some 120,000 clones, with almost 95% occurring only once. The sample in question was peripheral blood, obtained 28 days after the second AZD1222 dose. The receptors shown here come from an adult who received the AZD1222 COVID-19 vaccine. Both conserved end residues are part of each CDR3.

j_call v_call cdr3_aa
TRBJ2-2 TRBV10-3 CAISESRNTGELFF
TRBJ1-1 TRBV6-5 CASSHNGGREAFF
TRBJ2-5 TRBV29-1 CSVDRWGNRGPIGQYQETQYF
TRBJ2-3 TRBV30 CAWSDRDYGEDTQYF
TRBJ2-2 TRBV5-4 CASSLIAGETGELFF
TRBJ2-1 TRBV14 CASSPTPGRGSYNEQFF
TRBJ2-7 TRBV7-2 CASSSPLRYEQYF
TRBJ1-5 TRBV5-1 CASSLQGAVNQPQHF
TRBJ1-1 TRBV19 CASSTGPMNTEAFF
TRBJ2-5 TRBV7-9 CASTGQKETQYF
TRBJ2-3 TRBV10-3 CAISGPGQGTDTQYF
TRBJ2-1 TRBV7-8 CASSFLAGNNEQFF
TRBJ2-1 TRBV19 CASSPRTSGFYNEQFF
TRBJ2-2 TRBV30 CAWSGGSTDSGELFF
TRBJ2-2 TRBV2 CASRLATETGELFF
TRBJ1-6 TRBV4-2 CASRKKGQANSPLHF
TRBJ2-1 TRBV18 CASSRGPDNEQFF
TRBJ2-7 TRBV19 CATALAALHYEQYF
TRBJ1-5 TRBV30 CAWSGYTGSSNQPQHF
TRBJ2-2 TRBV5-4 CASSSVSSANTGELFF
TRBJ1-2 TRBV5-8 CASSSRRALLSGYTF
TRBJ2-2 TRBV27 CASSWNRGTGELFF
TRBJ2-5 TRBV28 CASSFTSGQETQYF
TRBJ1-2 TRBV5-4 CASSTASNYGYTF
TRBJ2-3 TRBV9 CASSVTGRETDTQYF
TRBJ1-5 TRBV27 CASSLSAGAHQPQHF
TRBJ2-2 TRBV2 CASSDVHLNTGELFF
TRBJ1-6 TRBV9 CASSARTGNSPLHF
TRBJ1-1 TRBV18 CASSQGQGSFF
TRBJ2-2 TRBV19 CASSPRRKAGELFF
TRBJ2-7 TRBV6-1 CASSEPGFKPSYEQYF
TRBJ1-2 TRBV15 CATSRARAGIDYGYTF
TRBJ2-1 TRBV15 CATSKKHSGRAGLSHNEQFF
TRBJ2-2 TRBV6-1 CASSRNRDGELFF
TRBJ2-6 TRBV28 CASSLPPSGDVSGANVLTF
TRBJ2-2 TRBV28 CASSFPAANTGELFF
TRBJ2-7 TRBV2 CASSVDIFYEQYF
TRBJ1-1 TRBV19 CATKRISEAFF
TRBJ2-1 TRBV9 CASSSSNEQFF
TRBJ2-7 TRBV19 CATNPQWGYEQYF
TRBJ2-3 TRBV29-1 CSVEKETDTQYF
TRBJ2-5 TRBV9 CASSAGTEETQYF
TRBJ2-3 TRBV28 CASRPGHYTDTQYF
TRBJ2-3 TRBV10-3 CAISSSGRSTDTQYF
TRBJ2-7 TRBV5-1 CASSPAAGPLHEQYF
TRBJ1-5 TRBV28 CASSLPKTGGESNQPQHF
TRBJ2-7 TRBV6-2/TRBV6-3 CASSSRQGIENYEQYF
TRBJ2-3 TRBV27 CASTLTRLGGTDTQYF
TRBJ2-1 TRBV7-9 CASSSRDREFF
TRBJ1-6 TRBV15 CATSRDSRRGSLHF
TRBJ1-3 TRBV7-3 CASSLSAGGNTIYF
TRBJ1-1 TRBV18 CASSPPGDTEAFF
TRBJ2-3 TRBV29-1 CSARGTDRGTDTQYF
TRBJ2-2 TRBV6-2/TRBV6-3 CASSLSGTRGRGELFF
TRBJ2-1 TRBV7-9 CASSLIYGLDSYNEQFF
TRBJ2-1 TRBV11-3 CASSLRRMAGDYNEQFF
TRBJ1-2 TRBV6-5 CASRPGRDGYTF
TRBJ1-2 TRBV11-2 CASNLDRGNYGYTF
TRBJ2-1 TRBV11-2 CASRPQYNEQFF